These 20 T cell receptor beta chains were sequenced from one sample in a study of beta chain features in type 1 diabetes. Study-wide points: Type 1 diabetes patients had TCRB CDR3s that were shorter (moderately but significantly so) in all four CD4+ subsets.

Reverse transcribing all isolated RNA meant expressed TCRB transcripts were sequenced. Assay used: immunoSEQ multiplex PCR; TCRdb lists only in-frame clones, some missing. This table has some 350,000 clones, 13% appearing once. Their cognate antigens are unknown. The source material was naive CD4+ T cells from blood. The receptors stem from a woman in her late teens or twenties with type 1 diabetes.

Only a few counts were recorded for this clone. This rearrangement joins TRBV28 to TRBJ2-5; possibly TRBD2 for D (5 bases). Germline V gene sequence: CDR1 MDHEN, CDR2 SYDVKM. Trimming pared 6 bases from V and 9 bases from J, leaving 11 bases between. This CDR3 spans 11 amino acids. CDR3 sequence: CASSRPGAQYF. CDR3 sequence (DNA): TGTGCCAGCAGCCGGCCCGGGGCCCAGTACTTC.

The CDR3 DNA reads TGTGCCGGGGGGGGTAGGGGCCCCCACAACGAGCAGTACGTC. It is translated as CAGGGRGPHNEQYV. The V and J genes are TRBV30 and TRBJ2-7; 7 bases match TRBD2. This CDR3 comprises 14 residues. Germline values: CDR1 GTSNPN, CDR2 SVGIG (reference sequence). V was clipped by 8 bases and J by 5 bases; unmatched bases: 15.

The chain has TRBV19 and TRBJ2-5; the D gene is possibly TRBD2 (6 bases). The CDR3 runs 13 residues. Germline CDR1 and CDR2: LNHDA and SQIVND (reference sequence). V lost 5 bases, J lost 5 bases, and 12 bases lay in between. The CDR3 DNA follows: TGTGCCAGTAGTGACCGGGAGCGGGAGACCCAGTACTTC. Translating it yields CASSDRERETQYF. Filled out from reference TRBV19 and TRBJ2-5, the complete variable domain reads DGGITQSPKYLFRKEGQNVTLSCEQNLNHDAMYWYRQDPGQGLRLIYYSQIVNDFQKGDIAEGYSVSREKKESFPLTVTSAQKNPTAFYLCASSDRERETQYFGPGTRLLVL.

The sample holds a few counts of this clone. The CDR3 region has the DNA TGCGCCAGCAGCTTGGTGGCGGGAGGCCACAATGAGCAGTTCTTC. Amino acid sequence: CASSLVAGGHNEQFF. J is TRBJ2-1 and V is TRBV5-1, with 8 bases matching TRBD2. This CDR3 is 15 amino acids long. The germline V gene has CDR1 SGHRS and CDR2 YFSETQ. V shed 0 bases and J 5 bases; nucleotides not matched to a gene: 4.

This clone has just a few counts. The CDR3 reads CASSSQGTDTQYF. As DNA, the CDR3 is TGTGCCAGCAGTTCACAGGGCACAGATACGCAGTATTTT. The rearrangement joins TRBV27 to TRBJ2-3; TRBD1 is a possible D gene (5 bases). V was clipped by 4 bases and J by 1 base, with 6 bases between them. The CDR3 has 13 residues. The germline CDR1 and CDR2 sequences are MNHEY and SMNVEV (reference sequence).

This clone was picked up a small number of times. V gene TRBV5-4 combines with J gene TRBJ2-2; 7 bases fit TRBD2. The CDR3 totals 15 residues. Germline trimming cut 1 base from V and 6 bases from J; bases unmatched to any gene: 6. The germline CDR1 and CDR2 sequences are SGHNT and YYREEE (reference sequence). The DNA for the CDR3 is TGTGCCAGCAGCTTGCGGGCTAGCGGATCCGGGGAGCTGTTTTTT. Encoded protein: CASSLRASGSGELFF.

This chain uses TRBV15 with TRBJ2-2, with 7 bases matching TRBD2. The CDR3 runs to 17 residues. Germline V gene sequence: CDR1 LNHNV, CDR2 YYDKDF (reference sequence). J lost 4 bases, V lost 0 bases, and 8 bases had no gene match. The CDR3 DNA is TGTGCCACCAGCAGAGATCGATTAGCGGGCGGCACCGGGGAGCTGTTTTTT. This sequence encodes CATSRDRLAGGTGELFF.

The gene calls are TRBV11-2 and TRBJ2-3; D perhaps matches TRBD2 (6 bases). The germline gives CDR1 SGHAT, CDR2 FQNNGV. The ends were cut back, 0 bases at V and 2 bases at J, with 15 bases in the middle. This CDR3 is 17 amino acids long. The CDR3 protein is CASSLEGLGGITDTQYF. CDR3 DNA sequence: TGTGCCAGCAGCTTAGAGGGTCTGGGCGGGATCACAGATACGCAGTATTTT.

The J gene is TRBJ2-1, the V gene TRBV7-2, with 13 bases that match TRBD2. The ends lost 4 bases at V and 6 bases at J; junction bases unmatched: 9. CDR1 is SGHTA and CDR2 is FQGNSA in the germline V gene. This CDR3 has 17 residues. The CDR3 DNA reads as TGTGCCAGCAGCTGGACTAGCGGGAGTTTGTATCCCAATGAGCAGTTCTTC. It encodes CASSWTSGSLYPNEQFF.

This clone was seen more than once but under ten times. This chain joins TRBV10-3 and TRBJ2-7; 10 nucleotides match TRBD1. This CDR3 has 12 residues. Germline CDR1 is ENHRY and CDR2 is SYGVKD. The trim removed 8 bases at V and 4 bases at J, leaving 2 bases unmatched. CDR3 amino acids: CAIAGQGYEQYF. CDR3 coding DNA: TGTGCCATCGCGGGACAGGGGTACGAGCAGTACTTC.

This clone has a handful of counts. The rearrangement links TRBV11-2 to TRBJ2-1; D gene uncertain. The length of the CDR3 is 15 residues. V lost 5 bases and J 0 bases, leaving 11 bases between the germline ends. Germline assignment: CDR1 SGHAT and CDR2 FQNNGV. DNA of the CDR3: TGTGCCAGCAGCGCCCGACTTAGCTCCTACAATGAGCAGTTCTTC. This sequence encodes CASSARLSSYNEQFF.

This clone was observed a few times. This sequence joins TRBV27 and TRBJ2-7; 8 nucleotides agree with TRBD1. Unmatched junction bases numbered 3, after V lost 2 bases and J lost 3 bases. The CDR3 extends over 14 amino acids. Germline-derived CDR1 and CDR2 are MNHEY and SMNVEV (reference sequence). CDR3 protein: CASSLGDRYYEQYF. The CDR3 DNA follows: TGTGCCAGCAGTTTAGGGGACAGGTACTACGAGCAGTACTTC.

The DNA for the CDR3 is TGTGCCAGCTCACCACGGGGAGAAGAGACCCAGTACTTC. The encoded protein is CASSPRGEETQYF. V usage is TRBV18 and J usage is TRBJ2-5; the D gene is possibly TRBD2 (5 bases). The CDR3 consists of 13 residues. V lost 1 base and J 3 bases, leaving 6 bases between the germline ends. The germline gives CDR1 KGHSH, CDR2 LQKENI.

This clone appeared a few times. The V and J genes are TRBV25-1 and TRBJ2-5, with TRBD2 as a possible D gene (5 bases). This CDR3 is 12 amino acids long. Looked up from germline, CDR1 is MGHDK and CDR2 is SYGVNS. Trimming removed 5 bases at V and 4 bases at J, with 8 bases between. The CDR3 nucleotides are TGTGCCAGCAGTTACGGGGTAGAGACCCAGTACTTC. Encoded protein: CASSYGVETQYF.

The CDR3 loop is CASSSRTVVNTGELFF. CDR3 coding DNA: TGTGCCAGCAGCTCCAGGACAGTTGTGAACACCGGGGAGCTGTTTTTT. This sequence joins TRBV7-8 and TRBJ2-2; possibly TRBD1 for D (6 bases). Germline V gene data show CDR1 as SGHVS and CDR2 as FQNEAQ. V lost 4 bases and J lost 1, with 13 bases in between. This CDR3 contains 16 residues.

This clone was picked up a small number of times. This sequence joins TRBV9 and TRBJ1-1; D call uncertain. Per germline, CDR1 SGDLS and CDR2 YYNGEE. CDR3 length: 13 residues. With 2 bases removed from V and 7 bases from J, the gap between germline ends came to 12 bases. The CDR3 region is CASSVGRYGEAFF. The CDR3 DNA is TGTGCCAGCAGCGTCGGGAGGTATGGTGAAGCTTTCTTT.

V is TRBV30 and J is TRBJ1-5; 7 bases are shared with TRBD1. This CDR3 is built from 15 residues. Germline lookup yields CDR1 GTSNPN and CDR2 SVGIG (reference sequence). V lost 0 bases to trimming and J lost 7 bases; unmatched junction nucleotides: 9. The CDR3: CAWSVGGGAQQPQHF. As DNA, the CDR3 is TGTGCCTGGAGTGTTGGAGGGGGCGCACAACAGCCCCAGCATTTT.

This rearrangement joins TRBV6-1 to TRBJ1-2; D gene uncertain. The CDR3 consists of 14 residues. V dropped 2 bases and J dropped 2 bases, with 9 bases sitting between them. Germline CDR1 reads MNHNS; CDR2 reads SASEGT. The CDR3 reads CASSEMATNYGYTF. CDR3 nucleotide sequence: TGTGCCAGCAGTGAAATGGCCACCAACTATGGCTACACCTTC.

The table lists this clone with a few counts. This sequence joins TRBV28 and TRBJ1-2; a weak D match, TRBD1 (6 bases). Between the trimmed V and J ends, which lost 5 bases and 4 bases, there was a span of 17 bases. Germline values: CDR1 MDHEN, CDR2 SYDVKM. This CDR3 is 15 amino acids long. CDR3 residues: CASSRTFGGAYGYTF. In nucleotides, the CDR3 is TGTGCCAGCAGTCGAACCTTTGGGGGCGCCTATGGCTACACCTTC.

This clone was counted only a few times. J is TRBJ2-1 and V is TRBV6-5; D might be TRBD2 (6 bases). This CDR3 spans 13 amino acids. Germline loops: CDR1 MNHEY, CDR2 SVGAGI. V gave up 0 bases and J gave up 9 bases, with 9 bases separating them. Written as DNA, the CDR3 is TGTGCCAGCAGTTACTCGAGGGAGGTTGAGCAGTTCTTC. Residues: CASSYSREVEQFF.